This passage covers 30 T cell receptor beta chains from one sample sequenced in a study of human T cells and chemical hapten exposure. Specified time point: pre-sensitization, week 0. Treatment described: therapeutic diphenylcyclopropenone sensitization with weekly scalp DPC. One entry per CDR3 protein, called by TCRdb with MiXCR from the RACE reads. The repertoire holds some 400,000 distinct CDR3 sequences, with around 5.5% as singletons. Sequencing used whole blood, obtained in connection with sensitization to the hapten diphenylcyclopropenone (DPC). The origin of the receptors is a woman aged 45-59 years with alopecia areata. Some clones in this sample may be carry-over from other donors' samples.

This clonotype came up many times. The chain combines TRBV24-1 with TRBJ2-3; TRBD1 is a possible D gene (5 bases). Germline assignment: CDR1 KGHDR and CDR2 SFDVKD. V lost 6 bases to trimming and J lost 1 base, with 10 bases between them. The CDR3 totals 14 residues. CDR3 nucleotides: TGTGCCACCAGTTCTCGACAGCGCACAGATACGCAGTATTTT. Translated: CATSSRQRTDTQYF.

The sample holds many counts of this clonotype. The chain joins TRBV10-3 to TRBJ1-5; D is undetermined. V dropped 2 bases and J dropped 4 bases, with 3 bases sitting between them. The CDR3 covers 12 residues. Germline V gene sequence: CDR1 ENHRY, CDR2 SYGVKD. CDR3 loop: CAISEENQPQHF. The CDR3 DNA follows: TGTGCCATCAGTGAGGAGAATCAGCCCCAGCATTTT.

There are many counts of this clonotype. The rearrangement uses TRBV12-3 or TRBV12-4 and TRBJ1-2; D is unresolved. CDR3 length: 11 residues. Trimming cost V 6 bases and J 4 bases, with 6 bases left between them. This CDR3 reads CASSERYGYTF. For the CDR3, the DNA is TGTGCCAGCAGCGAACGCTATGGCTACACCTTC.

This clonotype was counted ten times or more. The chain joins TRBV11-2 to TRBJ2-5; D is unclear. The length of the CDR3 is 13 residues. From germline, CDR1 is SGHAT and CDR2 FQNNGV. V was cut by 1 base and J by 2 bases, with 5 bases left in between. The CDR3 reads CASSLGHQETQYF. The CDR3, as DNA: TGTGCCAGCAGCTTAGGACATCAAGAGACCCAGTACTTC.

This clonotype has more than one count but fewer than ten. The CDR3 DNA follows: TGTGCCAGCAGCTTAGAGCCCGCCCCCCTCCACTTT. Translating it yields CASSLEPAPLHF. The chain employs TRBV7-8 and TRBJ1-6; D unresolved. The germline CDR1 and CDR2 sequences are SGHVS and FQNEAQ. The CDR3 runs 12 residues. The V end was cut by 1 base, the J end by 13 bases, with 8 bases between.

This clonotype has just a few counts. A much larger clonotype is one base distant, so this may be a read error. The chain uses TRBV6-6 and TRBJ1-1; D unclear. V was clipped by 6 bases and J by 0 bases, with 5 bases between them. The CDR3 has 12 residues. Per the germline V gene, CDR1 is MNHNY and CDR2 is SVGAGI (reference sequence). The DNA for the CDR3 is TGTGCCAGCAGCATCATGAACACTGAAGCTTTCTTT. This translates into CASSIMNTEAFF.

CDR3 region: CASSYGGDNEQFF. CDR3 in DNA: TGTGCCAGCAGTTACGGGGGGGACAATGAGCAGTTCTTC. This chain uses TRBV27 with TRBJ2-1; 8 bases align to TRBD2. The CDR3 is made up of 13 amino acids. Trimming took 4 bases from V and 5 from J; bases not matched to a gene: 1. Germline-derived CDR1 and CDR2 are MNHEY and SMNVEV (reference sequence).

This clonotype was observed a few times. This chain joins TRBV5-1 and TRBJ1-4; D is perhaps TRBD1 (6 bases). Trimming took off 8 bases at V and 0 bases at J, with 14 bases between the two ends. The CDR3 has 15 residues. The V gene's germline CDR1 is SGHRS and CDR2 YFSETQ. CDR3 amino acids: CASRRDIATNEKLFF. CDR3 nucleotides: TGCGCCAGTCGGAGGGACATCGCAACTAATGAAAAACTGTTTTTT.

This clonotype was counted between two and nine times. The CDR3 coding sequence is TGCAGCGTCCTCCAAGGAGGGCTGTTTTTT. Translating gives CSVLQGGLFF. The V and J genes are TRBV29-1 and TRBJ2-2; D is possibly TRBD2 (5 bases). This CDR3 comprises 10 residues. Germline assignment: CDR1 SQVTM and CDR2 ANQGSEA. Trimming left V 6 bases short and J 13 bases short, with 12 bases between.

This clonotype showed up many times. V gene TRBV29-1 combines with J gene TRBJ1-1; TRBD1 matches at 7 bases. This CDR3 region has 12 residues. Germline lookup yields CDR1 SQVTM and CDR2 ANQGSEA. V shed 4 bases and J 7 bases; nucleotides not matched to a gene: 6. The CDR3 protein is CSVAGRGLEAFF. The CDR3 DNA reads TGCAGCGTTGCCGGGAGGGGGCTTGAAGCTTTCTTT.

The rearrangement links TRBV15 to TRBJ2-7; TRBD1 or TRBD2 may be the D gene (7 bases each). The germline CDR1 and CDR2 sequences are LNHNV and YYDKDF (reference sequence). Trimming removed 4 bases at V and 2 bases at J, with 15 bases between. The CDR3 is 15 amino acids. CDR3 in DNA: TGTGCCACCAGCAAAGACAGGGAGGGGACCTACGAGCAGTACTTC. Amino acid sequence: CATSKDREGTYEQYF.

The genes are TRBV5-1 and TRBJ1-1, with D unclear. The germline V gene encodes CDR1 SGHRS and CDR2 YFSETQ. Trimming removed 0 bases at V and 1 base at J, with 13 bases between. The CDR3 has 16 amino acids. CDR3 protein: CASSLGVRSGNTEAFF. The CDR3 DNA reads TGCGCCAGCAGCTTGGGGGTTCGGTCAGGGAACACTGAAGCTTTCTTT.

This clonotype was counted only a few times. At one end, the junction sequence differs from germline, possibly due to a read error. This chain joins TRBV12-3 or TRBV12-4 and TRBJ2-3; D perhaps matches TRBD1 (6 bases). The CDR3 runs to 12 residues. CDR3 DNA sequence: TGTGCCAGCAGTTTGACAGGAGATACGCACTATTTT. Protein product: CASSLTGDTHYF.

This clonotype was seen more than once but under ten times. The V and J genes are TRBV6-5 and TRBJ2-7, with TRBD2 as a possible D gene (5 bases). This CDR3 is built from 13 residues. Looked up from germline, CDR1 is MNHEY and CDR2 is SVGAGI. V was cut by 2 bases and J by 12 bases, with 17 bases left in between. Here the CDR3 reads CASSYGGGGSPYF. DNA of the CDR3: TGTGCCAGCAGTTACGGAGGAGGCGGAAGCCCGTACTTC.

The table lists this clonotype with many counts. The rearrangement joins TRBV7-2 to TRBJ2-5; 7 bases are shared with TRBD2. Per the germline V gene, CDR1 is SGHTA and CDR2 is FQGNSA. The V and J ends lost 4 bases and 3 bases, in that order; junction bases with no gene match: 8. This CDR3 is built from 15 residues. CDR3 in amino acids: CASSSTGGFKETQYF. CDR3 coding DNA: TGTGCCAGCAGCTCCACGGGGGGATTTAAAGAGACCCAGTACTTC.

V is TRBV30 and J is TRBJ1-5; tentatively, D is TRBD1 (5 bases). From germline, CDR1 is GTSNPN and CDR2 SVGIG (reference sequence). The germline V and J ends were trimmed by 3 bases and 9 bases, with 21 bases remaining between them. The CDR3 loop spans 15 amino acids. The CDR3 sequence: CAWSPGTAWQSPQHF. CDR3 DNA: TGTGCCTGGAGCCCAGGGACTGCCTGGCAATCGCCCCAGCATTTT.

The chain recombines TRBV28 with TRBJ2-2; TRBD2 aligns across 9 bases. With 2 bases clipped from V and 7 bases from J, the junction kept 8 bases outside the gene matches. Germline V gene sequence: CDR1 MDHEN, CDR2 SYDVKM. The CDR3 is made up of 16 amino acids. The chain's CDR3 is CASSLPASGKNGELFF. The CDR3 bases are TGTGCCAGCAGTTTACCGGCTAGCGGGAAGAACGGGGAGCTGTTTTTT.

The V and J genes are TRBV20-1 and TRBJ1-3; D call uncertain. CDR3 length: 14 residues. The germline V gene has CDR1 DFQATT and CDR2 SNEGSKA (reference sequence). V gave up 6 bases and J gave up 0 bases, with 12 bases separating them. CDR3 sequence reads: CSANVGPSGNTIYF. The CDR3, as DNA: TGCAGTGCCAATGTTGGACCCTCTGGAAACACCATATATTTT.

This clonotype was counted ten times or more. This rearrangement joins TRBV3-1 to TRBJ2-5, with 8 bases aligning to TRBD2. Germline trimming cut 6 bases from V and 5 bases from J; bases unmatched to any gene: 5. Germline V gene sequence: CDR1 LGHDT, CDR2 YNNKEL (reference sequence). The CDR3 extends over 13 amino acids. The CDR3: CASRSAGAETQYF. The CDR3 coding sequence is TGTGCCAGCAGGTCAGCGGGAGCGGAGACCCAGTACTTC.

The chain links TRBV29-1 to TRBJ2-7; 8 bases align to TRBD2. The CDR3 has 13 amino acids. J lost 3 bases, V lost 5 bases, and 6 bases had no gene match. Germline V lookup: CDR1 SQVTM, CDR2 ANQGSEA. The CDR3, as DNA: TGCAGCGTTCTGCTAGCGGGCCTCTACGAGCAGTACTTC. Translated, it gives CSVLLAGLYEQYF.

Ten or more counts support this clonotype. The genes are TRBV6-5 and TRBJ2-1; 9 bases agree with TRBD2. The J segment lost 5 bases and the V segment lost 0 bases, leaving 8 bases of the junction unmatched. The V gene's germline CDR1 is MNHEY and CDR2 SVGAGI. This CDR3 region has 17 residues. The CDR3 protein is CASSYSFSSGRDNEQFF. For the CDR3, the DNA is TGTGCCAGCAGTTACTCGTTTAGTAGCGGGAGAGACAATGAGCAGTTCTTC.

In this sample, this clonotype turned up many times. The rearrangement joins TRBV5-6 to TRBJ1-4; D not resolved. V gave up 2 bases and J gave up 3 bases, with 2 bases separating them. Germline CDR1 and CDR2: SGHDT and YYEEEE. There are 12 residues in the CDR3. Here the CDR3 DNA reads TGTGCCAGCAGCTTCGCTAATGAAAAACTGTTTTTT. Translated, it gives CASSFANEKLFF.

The sample holds a few counts of this clonotype. The V call is TRBV20-1, the J call TRBJ1-5; no clear D gene. The ends were cut back, 5 bases at V and 4 bases at J, with 15 bases in the middle. Germline V gives CDR1 DFQATT, CDR2 SNEGSKA (reference sequence). This CDR3 region has 14 residues. The CDR3, as DNA: TGCAGTGCTTCTCCTACAACCATTAATCAGCCCCAGCATTTT. It codes for CSASPTTINQPQHF.

This clonotype was counted a few times. A much larger clone sits a single nucleotide away, making a read error possible. The chain recombines TRBV29-1 with TRBJ2-3; tentative D call: TRBD1 (5 bases). CDR1 SQVTM and CDR2 ANQGSEA come from the germline V gene. This CDR3 is 13 amino acids long. CDR3: CSVREWGTDSQYF. CDR3 DNA sequence: TGCAGCGTCAGGGAATGGGGCACAGATTCGCAGTATTTT.

This clonotype has a count of ten or more. The genes are TRBV6-5 and TRBJ1-5; D not resolved. This CDR3 spans 15 amino acids. Germline V gene data show CDR1 as MNHEY and CDR2 as SVGAGI. V was pared by 0 bases and J by 0 bases, with 6 bases between. CDR3 region: CASSYSRDSNQPQHF. The CDR3 region has the DNA TGTGCCAGCAGTTACTCGAGGGATAGCAATCAGCCCCAGCATTTT.

Ten or more counts support this clonotype. The chain combines TRBV27 with TRBJ2-1; D is tentatively TRBD1 or TRBD2 (5 bases each). V was clipped by 2 bases and J by 9 bases, with 17 bases between them. Per the germline V gene, CDR1 is MNHEY and CDR2 is SMNVEV (reference sequence). The CDR3 runs 15 residues. CDR3 in amino acids: CASSLKRDGSIEQFF. CDR3 DNA sequence: TGTGCCAGCAGTTTAAAACGGGACGGTTCGATTGAGCAGTTCTTC.

This clonotype was counted only a few times. The CDR3 region has the DNA TGCGCCAGCAGCTTAACAGCGACCGTAACTGAAGCTTTCTTT. Protein product: CASSLTATVTEAFF. The chain employs TRBV5-1 and TRBJ1-1; no firm D call. V was trimmed by 2 bases and J by 5 bases, leaving 13 bases between them. Germline values: CDR1 SGHRS, CDR2 YFSETQ. This CDR3 comprises 14 residues. The complete variable domain, with remaining parts taken from reference TRBV5-1 and TRBJ1-1, reads KAGVTQTPRYLIKTRGQQVTLSCSPISGHRSVSWYQQTPGQGLQFLFEYFSETQRNKGNFPGRFSGRQFSNSRSEMNVSTLELGDSALYLCASSLTATVTEAFFGQGTRLTVV.

This clonotype was counted ten times or more. The chain has TRBV12-3 or TRBV12-4 and TRBJ2-1, with D uncertain. The germline V and J ends were trimmed by 3 bases and 5 bases, with 14 bases remaining between them. The CDR3 spans 15 residues. The CDR3 DNA is TGTGCCAGCAGTTTGGGCCACCCGGAGAACAATGAGCAGTTCTTC. This translates into CASSLGHPENNEQFF.

The genes are TRBV29-1 and TRBJ2-7; 8 bases line up with TRBD1. The CDR3 runs to 13 residues. The junction had 5 bases not matched to a gene; V was cut back by 3 bases and J by 4 bases. Germline loops: CDR1 SQVTM, CDR2 ANQGSEA. DNA for the CDR3: TGCAGCGTTGACTGGCAGGGGGCTTACGAGCAGTACTTC. The encoded protein is CSVDWQGAYEQYF.

The gene calls are TRBV6-1 and TRBJ1-1, with 8 nucleotides matching TRBD1. This CDR3 has 14 amino acids. Germline-derived CDR1 and CDR2 are MNHNS and SASEGT. V was clipped by 7 bases and J by 0 bases; unmatched bases: 4. CDR3 coding DNA: TGTGCCAGCATTAGGGACAGGATGAACACTGAAGCTTTCTTT. Amino acid sequence: CASIRDRMNTEAFF.